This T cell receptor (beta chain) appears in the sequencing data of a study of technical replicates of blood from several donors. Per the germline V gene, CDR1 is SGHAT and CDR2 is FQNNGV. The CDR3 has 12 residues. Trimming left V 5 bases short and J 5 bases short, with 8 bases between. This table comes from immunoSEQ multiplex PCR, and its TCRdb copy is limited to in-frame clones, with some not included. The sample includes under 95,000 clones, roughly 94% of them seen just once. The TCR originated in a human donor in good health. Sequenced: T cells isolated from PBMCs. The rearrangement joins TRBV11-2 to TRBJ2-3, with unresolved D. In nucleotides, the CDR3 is TGTGCCAGCAGCCGCGCTGGAGATACGCAGTATTTT. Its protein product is CASSRAGDTQYF.